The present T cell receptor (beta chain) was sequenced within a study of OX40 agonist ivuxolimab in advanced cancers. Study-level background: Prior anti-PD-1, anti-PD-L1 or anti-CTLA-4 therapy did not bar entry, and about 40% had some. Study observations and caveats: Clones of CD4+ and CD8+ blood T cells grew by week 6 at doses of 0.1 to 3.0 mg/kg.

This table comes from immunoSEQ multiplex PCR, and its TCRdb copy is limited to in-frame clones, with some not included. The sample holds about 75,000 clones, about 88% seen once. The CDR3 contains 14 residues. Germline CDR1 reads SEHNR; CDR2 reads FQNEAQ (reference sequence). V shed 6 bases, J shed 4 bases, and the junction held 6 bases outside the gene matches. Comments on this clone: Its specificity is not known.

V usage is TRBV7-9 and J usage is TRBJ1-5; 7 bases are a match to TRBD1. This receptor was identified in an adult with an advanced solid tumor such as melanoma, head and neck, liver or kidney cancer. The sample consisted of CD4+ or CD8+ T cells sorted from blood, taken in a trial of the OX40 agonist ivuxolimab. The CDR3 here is CASSSTGPNQPQHF. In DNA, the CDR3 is TGTGCCAGCAGTTCGACAGGGCCGAATCAGCCCCAGCATTTT.